This T cell receptor beta chain was profiled in a study of graft-versus-host responses after intestinal transplantation. On the study more broadly: Uniformly, recipients were administered anti-thymocyte globulin induction with subsequent tacrolimus and steroids for around three years.

The CDR3 runs to 12 residues. Trimming at V came to 5 bases and at J to 3 bases, leaving 3 bases not matched to a gene. CDR1 GTSNPN and CDR2 SVGIG come from the germline V gene (reference sequence). TCRdb's copy holds only in-frame clones and misses some; the assay was immunoSEQ multiplex PCR. The table shows over 100,000 clones, with around 90% occurring only once. Findings of the study overall: Present in recipient marrow, GvH clones included some that appeared first in ileum or blood.

This clone was seen more than once but under ten times. Its antigen is unknown. The starting material was unstimulated CD4+ T cells sorted from spleen or lymph node cells, obtained before transplant. The rearrangement links TRBV30 to TRBJ1-1, with TRBD1 matching 7 bases. This TCR came from a human donor who was the organ donor for an intestinal transplant. For the CDR3, the DNA is TGTGCCTGGGCCGGACAGGACACTGAAGCTTTCTTT. Its translation: CAWAGQDTEAFF.